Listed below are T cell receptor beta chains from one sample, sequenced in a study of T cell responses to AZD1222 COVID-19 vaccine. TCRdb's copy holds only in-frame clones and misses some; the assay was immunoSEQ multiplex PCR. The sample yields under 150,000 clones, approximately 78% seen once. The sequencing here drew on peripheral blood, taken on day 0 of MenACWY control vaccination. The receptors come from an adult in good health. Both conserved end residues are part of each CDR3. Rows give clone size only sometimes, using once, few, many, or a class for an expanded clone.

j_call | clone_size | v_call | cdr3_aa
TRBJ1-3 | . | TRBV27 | CASSLSGRISGNTIYF
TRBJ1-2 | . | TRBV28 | CASSTSPSYGYTF
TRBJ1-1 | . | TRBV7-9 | CASKWEGMNTEAFF
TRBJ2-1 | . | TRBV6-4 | CASSDSGSNEQFF
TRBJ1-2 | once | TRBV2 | CASGQGAVGYTF
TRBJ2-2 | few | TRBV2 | CASSPRDTRWLFF
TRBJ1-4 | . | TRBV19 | CASSIGGRGVYEKLFF
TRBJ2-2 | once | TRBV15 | CATSREGLLAGELFF
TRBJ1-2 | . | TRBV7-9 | CASSGGQEYGYTF
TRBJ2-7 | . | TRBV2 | CASSELGQGLDEQYF
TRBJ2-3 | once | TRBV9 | CASSVGSGGLSYASTDTQYF
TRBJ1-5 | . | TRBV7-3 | CAGGTGNSNQPQHF
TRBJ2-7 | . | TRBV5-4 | CASSLGGTGFVEQYF
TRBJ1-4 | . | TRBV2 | CASSVGRIEKLFF
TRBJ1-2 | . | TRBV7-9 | CATQGGLLINYGYTF
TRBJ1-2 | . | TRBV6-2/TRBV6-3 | CASRYVGQSPYGYTF
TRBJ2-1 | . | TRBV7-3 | CASSLTLAGGNEQFF
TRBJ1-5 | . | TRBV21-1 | CASSRGHHNQPQHF
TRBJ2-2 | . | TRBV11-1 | CASSPRDRWHGELFF
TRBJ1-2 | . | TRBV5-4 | CASSLSGVDGYTF
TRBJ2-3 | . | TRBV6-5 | CASSTDRGRADTQYF
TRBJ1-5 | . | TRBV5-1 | CASSLGGRLNQPQHF
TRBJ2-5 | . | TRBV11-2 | CASSLSRIASPQETQYF
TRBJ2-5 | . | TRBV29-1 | CSVATSGGAGTQYF
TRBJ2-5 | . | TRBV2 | CASRATGGETQYF
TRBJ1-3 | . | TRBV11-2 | CASTRGGSGNTIYF
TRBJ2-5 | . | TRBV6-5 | CASSYIAAETQYF
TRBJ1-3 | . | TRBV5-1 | CASSSQGSSGNTIYF
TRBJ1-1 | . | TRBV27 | CASSLSTGRDTEAFF
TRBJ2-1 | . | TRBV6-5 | CASSYEASSYNEQFF
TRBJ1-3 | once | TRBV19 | CASTLRGNTIYF
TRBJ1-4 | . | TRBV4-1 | CASSQDRAQGVNEKLFF
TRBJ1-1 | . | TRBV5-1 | CASSLVDGRNTEAFF
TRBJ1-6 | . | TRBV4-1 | CASSQEIGQSPWFNSPLHF
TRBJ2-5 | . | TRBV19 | CASTPSGDRARETQYF
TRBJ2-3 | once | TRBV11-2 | CASSLQPNTQYF
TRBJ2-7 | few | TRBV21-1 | CASSKDKRTYEQYF
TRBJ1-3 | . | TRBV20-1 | CSAIEGSAGNTIYF
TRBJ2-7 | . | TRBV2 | CASRDRGYEQYF
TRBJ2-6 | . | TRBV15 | CATSIRTGSAGANVLTF
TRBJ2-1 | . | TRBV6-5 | CASTSRRLNEQFF
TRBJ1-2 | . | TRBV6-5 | CASSNPNYGYTF